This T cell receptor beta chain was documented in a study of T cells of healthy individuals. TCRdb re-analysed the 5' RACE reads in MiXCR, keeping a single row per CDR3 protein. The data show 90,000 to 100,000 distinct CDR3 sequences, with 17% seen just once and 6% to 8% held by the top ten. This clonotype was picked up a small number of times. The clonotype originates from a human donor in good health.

The CDR3 here is CATSDLLGTSGHNEQFF. The CDR3 DNA reads as TGTGCCACCAGTGATTTGCTCGGGACTAGCGGCCACAATGAGCAGTTCTTC. The chain is built from TRBV24-1 and TRBJ2-1; 11 bases map to TRBD2. Looked up from germline, CDR1 is KGHDR and CDR2 is SFDVKD. The CDR3 extends over 17 amino acids. V trimming: 0 bases; J trimming: 5 bases; junction bases outside the gene matches: 5.